Listed below are T cell receptor beta chains from one sample, sequenced in a study of OX40 agonist ivuxolimab in advanced cancers. Data came from immunoSEQ multiplex PCR; TCRdb stores just in-frame clones and leaves some out. The sample includes approximately 60,000 clones, around 77% of them seen just once. The sequences come from CD4+ or CD8+ T cells sorted from blood, collected in a trial of the OX40 agonist ivuxolimab. The receptors here all came from an adult with an advanced solid tumor such as melanoma, head and neck, liver or kidney cancer. The CDR3 runs from the conserved cysteine through the conserved F or W. D genes are given only for firm matches. Some rows mark clone size as missing; the rest say once, few, many or name a class of expanded clone.

16	NA	TRBV5-1	TRBJ1-2	NA	TGCGCCAGCAGCTCACTAACGACAGGCCTCGGGTATGGCTACACCTTC	CASSSLTTGLGYGYTF
12	once	TRBV5-1	TRBJ2-5	NA	TGCGCCAGCAGCTTGGCCATGGAGACCCAGTACTTC	CASSLAMETQYF
15	NA	TRBV11-2	TRBJ1-2	NA	TGTGCCAGCAGCTCCTACCGACAGACTAACTATGGCTACACCTTC	CASSSYRQTNYGYTF
12	NA	TRBV10-3	TRBJ2-4	TRBD1	TGTGCCATCAGTAACAGGGGAAACATTCAGTACTTC	CAISNRGNIQYF
16	NA	TRBV28	TRBJ2-2	TRBD2	TGTGCCAGCAGTTTACTAGCGGGAGGGAACACCGGGGAGCTGTTTTTT	CASSLLAGGNTGELFF
15	NA	TRBV7-2	TRBJ1-1	TRBD1	TGTGCCAGCAGCTACAACAGGGGACCGTTGGCTGAAGCTTTCTTT	CASSYNRGPLAEAFF
15	NA	TRBV27	TRBJ1-5	NA	TGTGCCAGCAGTTTATCGAGGGGCCGGGATCAGCCCCAGCATTTT	CASSLSRGRDQPQHF
17	few	TRBV15	TRBJ2-1	NA	TGTGCCACCAGCAGGACCACCCGGAGTCCGATAAGTAATGAGCAGTTCTTC	CATSRTTRSPISNEQFF
19	NA	TRBV9	TRBJ2-2	NA	TGTGCCAGCAGCGTAGACCAGGGGGGGTCGGACCTTTTTACCGGGGAGCTGTTTTTT	CASSVDQGGSDLFTGELFF
16	NA	TRBV4-1	TRBJ2-7	TRBD2	TGCGCCAGCAGCCCCTCCCGTAGCGGGAATACCTACGAGCAGTACTTC	CASSPSRSGNTYEQYF
14	NA	TRBV25-1	TRBJ1-2	NA	TGTGCCAGCAGTGGTCCGGGACCAGGGACCGGCTACACCTTC	CASSGPGPGTGYTF
14	NA	TRBV18	TRBJ2-5	NA	TGTGCCAGCTCACCATACAGGGAGGTCGAGACCCAGTACTTC	CASSPYREVETQYF
14	NA	TRBV7-9	TRBJ2-2	TRBD1	TGTGCCAGCAGCTTAACAGGGGACACCGGGGAGCTGTTTTTT	CASSLTGDTGELFF
15	NA	TRBV7-9	TRBJ2-3	NA	TGTGCCAGCAGCTTAGCGGTCTTACCCACAGATACGCAGTATTTT	CASSLAVLPTDTQYF
15	once	TRBV29-1	TRBJ1-6	NA	TGCAGCGTTGAAGAAAGAAAGGGAAAGGATTCACCCCTCCACTTT	CSVEERKGKDSPLHF